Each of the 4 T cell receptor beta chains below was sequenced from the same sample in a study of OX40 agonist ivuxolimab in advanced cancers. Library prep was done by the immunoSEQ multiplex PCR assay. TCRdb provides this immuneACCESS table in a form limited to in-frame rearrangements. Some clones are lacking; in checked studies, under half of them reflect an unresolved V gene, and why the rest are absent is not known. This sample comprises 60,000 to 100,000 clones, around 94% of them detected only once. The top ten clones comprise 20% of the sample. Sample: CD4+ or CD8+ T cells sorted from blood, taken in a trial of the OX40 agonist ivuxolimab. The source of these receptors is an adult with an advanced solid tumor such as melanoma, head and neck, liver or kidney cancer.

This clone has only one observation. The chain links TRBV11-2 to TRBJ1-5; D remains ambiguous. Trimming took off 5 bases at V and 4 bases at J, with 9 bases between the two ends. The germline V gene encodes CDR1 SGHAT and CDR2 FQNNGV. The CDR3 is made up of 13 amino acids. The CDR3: CASSPRSNQPQHF. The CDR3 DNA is TGTGCCAGCAGCCCCCGAAGTAATCAGCCCCAGCATTTT.

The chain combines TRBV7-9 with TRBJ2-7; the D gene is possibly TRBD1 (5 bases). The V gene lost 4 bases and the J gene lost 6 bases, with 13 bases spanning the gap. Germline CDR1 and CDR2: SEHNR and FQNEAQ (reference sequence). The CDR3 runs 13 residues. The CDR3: CASSSDSASEQYF. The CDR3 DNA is TGTGCCAGCAGCTCCGACAGCGCCAGCGAGCAGTACTTC.

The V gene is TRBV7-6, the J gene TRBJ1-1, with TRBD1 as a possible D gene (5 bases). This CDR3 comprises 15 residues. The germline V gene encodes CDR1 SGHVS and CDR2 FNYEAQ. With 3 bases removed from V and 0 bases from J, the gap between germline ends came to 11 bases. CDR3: CASSFDSFMNTEAFF. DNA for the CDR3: TGTGCCAGCAGCTTTGACAGCTTTATGAACACTGAAGCTTTCTTT.

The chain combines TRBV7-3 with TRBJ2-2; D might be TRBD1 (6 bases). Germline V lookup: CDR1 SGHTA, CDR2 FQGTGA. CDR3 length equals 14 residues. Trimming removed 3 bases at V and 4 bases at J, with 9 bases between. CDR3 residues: CASSFQQGTGELFF. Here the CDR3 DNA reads TGTGCCAGCAGCTTCCAACAGGGCACCGGGGAGCTGTTTTTT.